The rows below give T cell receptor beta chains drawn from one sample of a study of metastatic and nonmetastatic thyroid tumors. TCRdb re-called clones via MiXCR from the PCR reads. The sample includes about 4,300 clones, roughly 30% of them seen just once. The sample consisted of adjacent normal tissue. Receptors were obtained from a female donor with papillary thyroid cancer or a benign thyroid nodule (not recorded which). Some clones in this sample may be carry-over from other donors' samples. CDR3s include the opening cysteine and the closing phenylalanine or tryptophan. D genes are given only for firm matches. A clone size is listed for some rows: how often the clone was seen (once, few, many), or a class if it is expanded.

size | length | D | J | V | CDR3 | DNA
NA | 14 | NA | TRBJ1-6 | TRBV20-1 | CSAYLTGDNSPLHF | TGCAGTGCTTATCTGACAGGCGACAATTCACCCCTCCACTTT
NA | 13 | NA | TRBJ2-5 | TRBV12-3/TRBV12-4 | CATTCQGQETQYF | TGTGCCACCACCTGTCAGGGCCAAGAGACCCAGTACTTC
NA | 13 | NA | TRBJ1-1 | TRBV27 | CASSLQAEADAFF | TGTGCTAGCAGTTTACAGGCCGAGGCCGACGCGTTCTTT
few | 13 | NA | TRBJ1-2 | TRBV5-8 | CALLRGTNYGYTF | TGTGCCCTCCTGCGGGGGACTAACTATGGCTACACCTTC
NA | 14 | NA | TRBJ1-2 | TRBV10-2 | CASSAGPKYYVYTF | TGCGCCAGCAGTGCAGGGCCAAAGTACTATGTCTACACCTTC
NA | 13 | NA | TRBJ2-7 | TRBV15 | CATIRDRAWEQYF | TGTGCCACCATCAGAGACCGGGCATGGGAGCAGTACTTC
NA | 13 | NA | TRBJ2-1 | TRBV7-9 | CASSLISLHEQFF | TGTGCCAGCAGCTTAATAAGCCTTCATGAGCAGTTCTTC
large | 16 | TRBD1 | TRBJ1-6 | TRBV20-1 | CSARDRGTGGNSPLHF | TGCAGTGCTCGAGACCGCGGGACAGGGGGAAATTCACCCCTCCACTTT
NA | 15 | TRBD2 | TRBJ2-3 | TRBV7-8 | CASISSGSAADTQYF | TGTGCCAGCATCTCTAGCGGGAGTGCGGCAGATACGCAGTATTTT
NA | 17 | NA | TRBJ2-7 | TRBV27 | CASKPAGSSARYYEQYF | TGTGCCAGCAAACCGGCGGGGTCTAGCGCCAGGTACTACGAGCAGTACTTC
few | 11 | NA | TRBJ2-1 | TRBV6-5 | CASSYVDEQFF | TGTGCCAGCAGTTATGTCGATGAGCAGTTCTTC
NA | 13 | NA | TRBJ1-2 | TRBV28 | CASSLAIRYGYTF | TGTGCCAGCAGTTTGGCAATCCGCTATGGCTACACCTTC
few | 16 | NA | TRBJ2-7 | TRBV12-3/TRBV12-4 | CASSPELALFSYEQYF | TGTGCCAGCAGTCCCGAACTAGCCCTGTTCTCCTACGAGCAGTACTTC
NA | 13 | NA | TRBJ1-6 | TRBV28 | CASSLGGNSPLHF | TGTGCCAGCAGTTTAGGGGGAAATTCACCCCTCCACTTT